The 3 T cell receptor beta chains given below trace back to one sample, sequenced in a study of T cells in Graves' hyperthyroidism and ophthalmopathy. The TCR beta CDR3 regions underwent amplification using RNA transcripts as the source. Researchers ran a first-round RT-PCR on the TCR CDR3 using the HTBI primer set. Using its own MiXCR run on the multiplex PCR reads, TCRdb lists one record per CDR3 protein. This table has roughly 600,000 distinct CDR3 sequences, 14% appearing once. The sample was blood. Receptors were obtained from a woman aged 50 to 60 with Graves' ophthalmopathy.

This chain joins TRBV4-1 and TRBJ2-1; 10 bases match TRBD2. The germline gives CDR1 MGHRA, CDR2 YSYEKL. This CDR3 is built from 16 residues. Trimming at V came to 5 bases and at J to 3 bases, leaving 7 bases not matched to a gene. CDR3 region: CASSKGLASNYNEQFF. As DNA, the CDR3 is TGCGCCAGCAGCAAGGGACTAGCGTCAAACTACAATGAGCAGTTCTTC.

This chain connects TRBV29-1 to TRBJ2-2; the match to TRBD2 covers 9 bases. The CDR3 extends over 16 amino acids. CDR1 and CDR2 from the germline V gene are SQVTM and ANQGSEA. Trimming at V came to 6 bases and at J to 10 bases, leaving 18 bases not matched to a gene. CDR3 nucleotide sequence: TGCAGCGTGGCCACGTTAGCGGGGGTTGAGGTCGTGGAGCTGTTTTTT. Translating gives CSVATLAGVEVVELFF.

This clonotype came up a few times. The chain is built from TRBV28 and TRBJ2-7; D may be TRBD2 (6 bases). V lost 2 bases, J lost 9 bases, and 23 bases lay in between. Germline V gives CDR1 MDHEN, CDR2 SYDVKM. The CDR3 runs to 16 residues. This CDR3 is CASSLASGIVRGGQYF. In DNA, the CDR3 is TGTGCCAGCAGTTTAGCCTCCGGGATAGTACGGGGAGGGCAGTACTTC. Filled out from reference TRBV28 and TRBJ2-7, the complete variable domain reads DVKVTQSSRYLVKRTGEKVFLECVQDMDHENMFWYRQDPGLGLRLIYFSYDVKMKEKGDIPEGYSVSREKKERFSLILESASTNQTSMYLCASSLASGIVRGGQYFGPGTRLTVT.